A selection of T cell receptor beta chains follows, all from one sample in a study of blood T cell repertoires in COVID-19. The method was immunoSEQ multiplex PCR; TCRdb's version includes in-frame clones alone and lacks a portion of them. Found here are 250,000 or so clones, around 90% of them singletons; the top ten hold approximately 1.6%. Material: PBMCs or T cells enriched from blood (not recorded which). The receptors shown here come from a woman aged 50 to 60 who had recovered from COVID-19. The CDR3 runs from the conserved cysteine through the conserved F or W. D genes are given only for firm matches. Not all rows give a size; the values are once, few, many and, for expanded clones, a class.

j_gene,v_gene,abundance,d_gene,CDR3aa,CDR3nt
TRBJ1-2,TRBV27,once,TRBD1,CASSDRGHGYTF,TGTGCCAGCAGTGACAGGGGTCATGGCTACACCTTC
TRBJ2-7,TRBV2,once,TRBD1,CASRTRGPSYEQYF,TGTGCCAGCAGGACCAGGGGGCCCTCCTACGAGCAGTACTTC
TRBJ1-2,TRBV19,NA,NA,CASSPDRTLLARGYTF,TGTGCCAGTAGTCCCGACAGGACCCTACTGGCGAGGGGCTACACCTTC
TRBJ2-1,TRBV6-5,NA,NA,CASSEDSPSYNEQFF,TGTGCCAGCAGCGAGGACAGCCCCTCCTACAATGAGCAGTTCTTC
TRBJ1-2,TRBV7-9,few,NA,CASSLSAGMTYGYTF,TGTGCCAGCAGCTTATCAGCAGGGATGACCTATGGCTACACCTTC
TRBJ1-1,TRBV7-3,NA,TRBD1,CASSLGTGLPNTEAFF,TGTGCCAGCAGCTTAGGGACAGGGCTTCCGAACACTGAAGCTTTCTTT
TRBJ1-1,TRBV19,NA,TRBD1,CASSRGIWSDRGDLNTEAFF,TGTGCCAGTAGTAGAGGTATCTGGAGTGACAGGGGAGACCTGAACACTGAAGCTTTCTTT
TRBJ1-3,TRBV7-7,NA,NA,CASSIDASSGNTIYF,TGTGCTAGCAGCATAGATGCGAGCTCTGGAAACACCATATATTTT
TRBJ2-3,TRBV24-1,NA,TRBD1,CATSDETTGPDTQYF,TGTGCCACCAGCGACGAAACGACAGGGCCAGATACGCAGTATTTT
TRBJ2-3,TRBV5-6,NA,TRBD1,CASSPWDRRTDTQYF,TGTGCCAGCAGCCCTTGGGACAGGCGAACAGATACGCAGTATTTT
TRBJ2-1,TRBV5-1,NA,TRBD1,CASSPGGVGNEQFF,TGCGCCAGCAGCCCAGGGGGCGTTGGCAATGAGCAGTTCTTC
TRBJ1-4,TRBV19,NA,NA,CASSILGGEKLFF,TGTGCCAGTAGTATCTTAGGAGGGGAAAAACTGTTTTTT
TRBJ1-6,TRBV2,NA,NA,CASIRGGNGNSPLHF,TGTGCCAGCATCCGAGGGGGTAATGGAAATTCACCCCTCCACTTT
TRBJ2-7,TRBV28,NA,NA,CASNIVATPQEQYF,TGTGCCAGCAATATCGTAGCGACCCCTCAAGAGCAGTACTTC
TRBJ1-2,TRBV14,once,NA,CASSQDRGSNYGYTF,TGTGCCAGCAGCCAAGACAGGGGCTCCAACTATGGCTACACCTTC
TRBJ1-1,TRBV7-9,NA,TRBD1,CASSSGGTGEAFF,TGTGCCAGCAGCTCCGGTGGGACAGGCGAAGCTTTCTTT
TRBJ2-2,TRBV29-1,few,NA,CSVGPSAGELFF,TGCAGCGTTGGCCCTAGCGCCGGGGAGCTGTTTTTT
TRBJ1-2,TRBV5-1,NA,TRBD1,CASSLIQGLSNYGYTF,TGCGCCAGCAGTTTGATACAGGGGCTCTCTAACTATGGCTACACCTTC
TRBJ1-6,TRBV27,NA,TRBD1,CASSLKGSGTGRNSPLHF,TGTGCCAGCAGTCTTAAAGGCTCCGGGACAGGGCGAAATTCACCCCTCCACTTT
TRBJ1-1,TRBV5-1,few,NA,CASSLAVSNTEAFF,TGCGCCAGCAGCTTGGCAGTATCGAACACTGAAGCTTTCTTT
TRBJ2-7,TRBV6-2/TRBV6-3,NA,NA,CASSPGRRSAYEQYF,TGTGCCAGCAGTCCCGGACGGAGGTCCGCCTACGAGCAGTACTTC
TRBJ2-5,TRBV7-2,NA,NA,CASSLRAGPQETQYF,TGTGCCAGCAGCCTGAGGGCGGGGCCCCAAGAGACCCAGTACTTC
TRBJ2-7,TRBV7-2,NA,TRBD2,CASSLVSVGTSGAYEQYF,TGTGCCAGCAGCTTAGTCTCTGTAGGTACTAGCGGGGCCTACGAGCAGTACTTC
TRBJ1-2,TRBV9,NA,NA,CASSESQIRGYGGYTF,TGTGCCAGCAGCGAGTCCCAGATCAGGGGCTATGGAGGCTACACCTTC
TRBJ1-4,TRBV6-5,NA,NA,CASIPLGGEKLFF,TGTGCCAGCATCCCCCTGGGGGGTGAAAAACTGTTTTTT
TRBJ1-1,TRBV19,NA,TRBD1,CASSINRGDTEAFF,TGTGCCAGTAGTATAAACAGGGGAGACACTGAAGCTTTCTTT
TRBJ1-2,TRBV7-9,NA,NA,CASSPSGGSYGYTF,TGTGCCAGCAGCCCATCCGGCGGGAGCTATGGCTACACCTTC
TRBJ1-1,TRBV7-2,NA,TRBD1,CASTKGQANTEAFF,TGTGCCAGCACTAAGGGACAGGCGAACACTGAAGCTTTCTTT
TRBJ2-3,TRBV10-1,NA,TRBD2,CASSESNGGRKDTQYF,TGCGCCAGCAGTGAGTCGAACGGCGGGAGAAAAGATACGCAGTATTTT
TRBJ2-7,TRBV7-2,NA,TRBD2,CASSVGLGAYEQYF,TGTGCCAGCAGCGTCGGACTAGGAGCCTACGAGCAGTACTTC
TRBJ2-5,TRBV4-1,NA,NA,CASSHPGGRVETQYF,TGCGCCAGCAGCCACCCCGGGGGGCGCGTTGAGACCCAGTACTTC
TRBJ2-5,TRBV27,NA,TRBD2,CASSTTGTSGTETQYF,TGTGCCAGCAGTACAACCGGGACTAGCGGCACCGAGACCCAGTACTTC
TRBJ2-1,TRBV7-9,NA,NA,CASSEIGAVRNEQFF,TGTGCCAGCAGCGAGATTGGGGCTGTACGTAATGAGCAGTTCTTC
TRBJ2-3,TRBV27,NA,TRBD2,CASNPGLAGDRVTQYF,TGTGCCAGCAACCCGGGACTAGCGGGAGACAGAGTTACGCAGTATTTT
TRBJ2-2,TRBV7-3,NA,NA,CASSLYHSTGELFF,TGTGCCAGCAGCTTATATCACAGCACCGGGGAGCTGTTTTTT
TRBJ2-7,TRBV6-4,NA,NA,CASSYPGQNYEQYF,TGTGCCAGCAGCTACCCCGGACAGAACTACGAGCAGTACTTC